One TCR beta chain is described in this entry. The target of this receptor is not known. No much larger clone exists at a distance of one base, and base qualities are not known. This specimen includes other DNA sequences encoding the same CDR3. The data belong to a study of blood T cell repertoires in COVID-19 (dated by TCRdb to 2020 to 2021). Context from the whole study: Collaborator samples came from the United States, Italy and Spain and covered acute and convalescent phases of COVID-19. The samples were drawn from the first 160 participants of the ongoing ImmuneRACE study and from 950 to 1,500 subjects provided by 6 global collaborators. The repertoires were made available in a free public database intended to serve as a resource for research on the immune response to SARS-CoV-2. The material from the prospective study consisted of cDNA or gDNA derived from T cells, B-cell-depleted T cells, or PBMCs. Where available, HLA class I and class II types were taken from metadata supplied by the sample provider and were not determined by assay-based typing. Deeply sampled blood TCRbeta repertoires from subjects exposed to, actively infected with, or recovered from COVID-19 were included in the dataset. Sample metadata almost always included a de-identified subject ID, COVID-19 status, age in years and sex.

At one collaborating source in Seattle, patients were enrolled during active infection and were followed longitudinally through the course of disease. Each collaborating institution followed its own protocols to collect whole blood in K2EDTA tubes. For TCRbeta analysis, collaborators shipped samples in one of three forms: frozen whole blood, isolated PBMCs, or DNA extracted from either of those sample types. Overall results and qualifications from the work: The quantity of clinical and demographic metadata differed by source and by participant and was supplied without curation.

V loses 5 bases at its end and J loses 1 base; junction bases beyond the gene matches: 3. From the cysteine up to the phenylalanine, the CDR3 has a length of 15 residues. The only DNA kept is the CDR3, 45 bases in frame from the first base. CDR1 is given as SEHNR and CDR2 as FQNEAQ, both from the germline V gene (reference sequence). TCRbeta CDR3 regions were amplified from genomic DNA using the immunoSEQ Assay, a bias-controlled multiplex PCR. On the study's bioinformatics: Nucleated cell counts per sample were estimated from amplification of reference gene primers within the assay. Sequence reads were collapsed and filtered to measure the absolute abundance of every unique TCRbeta CDR3 rearrangement. For each sample, productive Simpson clonality was calculated as the square root of Simpson's diversity index over productive rearrangements. The source is immuneACCESS, and TCRdb retained only in-frame sequences with V and J called. Part of the clones is not carried over; for the studies checked, unresolved V genes explain less than half of this, and the remainder is unexplained. V, J and clone size were drawn from that table, and D and trimming were deduced from the DNA. A total of 270,000 or so clones appear in this sample, 85% to 90% of them only once. 2.1% of the sample comes from the top ten.

What was sequenced was peripheral blood. The source is a woman aged 60-70 years with COVID-19, enrolled during active disease. The chain links TRBV7-9 with TRBJ1-1, with 11 junctional bases fitting TRBD1. The CDR3: CASSLGQGANTEAFF. The DNA sequence follows: TGTGCCAGCAGCCTCGGACAGGGGGCGAACACTGAAGCTTTCTTT. With the rest looked up from the reference TRBV7-9 and TRBJ1-1 genes rather than sequenced, the full variable domain is DTGVSQNPRHKITKRGQNVTFRCDPISEHNRLYWYRQTLGQGPEFLTYFQNEAQLEKSRLLSDRFSAERPKGSFSTLEIQRTEQGDSAMYLCASSLGQGANTEAFFGQGTRLTVV.